Given below is one T cell receptor beta chain in context. Clinical history as reported by participants underpinned cohort assignment. In the original workflow: Reference gene primer amplification in the assay estimated nucleated cell counts. Clones were read by immunoSEQ multiplex PCR, and TCRdb kept only the in-frame ones, dropping some. V and J calls and clone size are copied from that table; D and trimming were computed from the DNA. This table holds around 230,000 clones, 87% found once. The sample comes from a study of blood T cell repertoires in COVID-19. The overall study: Acute-phase and convalescent COVID-19 samples originated in the United States, Italy and Spain. From T cells, B-cell-depleted T cells, or PBMCs came the material, which was cDNA or gDNA.

Germline V gene lookup returns CDR1 ENHRY and CDR2 SYGVKD. The CDR3 sequence is 17 residues long. V was pared by 5 bases and J by 1 base, with 9 bases of the junction left unmatched. The clonotype originates from a man aged 18 to 35 with acute COVID-19. The V call is TRBV10-3, the J call TRBJ2-2; 8 bases agree with TRBD1. Sequenced input: PBMCs or T cells enriched from blood (not recorded which). DNA of the CDR3: TGTGCCATCAGTTTAAGGGGACAGGAGAGGAACACCGGGGAGCTGTTTTTT. Protein: CAISLRGQERNTGELFF.